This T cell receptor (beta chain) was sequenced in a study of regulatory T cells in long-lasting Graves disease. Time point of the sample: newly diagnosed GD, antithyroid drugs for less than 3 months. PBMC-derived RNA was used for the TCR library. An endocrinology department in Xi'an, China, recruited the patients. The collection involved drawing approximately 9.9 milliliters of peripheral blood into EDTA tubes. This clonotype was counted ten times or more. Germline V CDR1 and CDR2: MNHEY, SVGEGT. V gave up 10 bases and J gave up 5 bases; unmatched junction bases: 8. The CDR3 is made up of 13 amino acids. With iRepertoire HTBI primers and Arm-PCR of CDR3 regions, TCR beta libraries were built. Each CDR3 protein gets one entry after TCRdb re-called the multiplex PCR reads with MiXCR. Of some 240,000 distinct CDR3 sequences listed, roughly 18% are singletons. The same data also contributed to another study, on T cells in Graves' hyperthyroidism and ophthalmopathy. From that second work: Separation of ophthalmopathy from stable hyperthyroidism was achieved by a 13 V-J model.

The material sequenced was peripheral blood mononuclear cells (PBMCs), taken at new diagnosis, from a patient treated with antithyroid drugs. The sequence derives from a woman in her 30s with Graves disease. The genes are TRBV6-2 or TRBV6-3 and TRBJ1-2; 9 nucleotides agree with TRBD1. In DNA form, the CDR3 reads TGTGCCACAGCCGGGACAGGGACATATGGCTACACCTTC. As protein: CATAGTGTYGYTF.